Listed here are 16 T cell receptor beta chains from one sample, sequenced in a study of CD8 T cells in Susac syndrome. Random hexamers were used to reverse transcribe about 0.5 to 1 ug of RNA. TCRdb reanalysed the immunoSEQ multiplex PCR reads using MiXCR and keeps one entry per CDR3 protein. The sample yields 90,000 to 150,000 distinct CDR3 sequences, 85% to 95% seen once. The material sequenced was CD8+ T cells from PBMCs. These receptors came from a human donor in good health.

With respect to this clonotype: The junction differs from germline at one of its ends, possibly a read error. The V and J genes are TRBV29-1 and TRBJ2-1; D could derive from TRBD1 or TRBD2 (6 bases each). The CDR3 runs to 16 residues. Germline loops: CDR1 SQVTM, CDR2 ANQGSEA. Written as DNA, the CDR3 is TGCAGCGTTGAAGATCCTAGGGGGAGGTCCTTCAATGAGCAGTTCTTC. This codes for CSVEDPRGRSFNEQFF.

This clonotype appeared once. The chain combines TRBV4-3 with TRBJ1-5; D might be TRBD1 (5 bases). Germline values: CDR1 LGHNA, CDR2 YSLEER. Trimming left V 2 bases short and J 3 bases short, with 11 bases between. CDR3 size: 15 residues. The CDR3 bases are TGCGCCAGCAGCCAACACAGGAGTAACAATCAGCCCCAGCATTTT. Its protein is CASSQHRSNNQPQHF.

V is TRBV5-6 and J is TRBJ2-7; TRBD2 matches 8 bases. Germline values: CDR1 SGHDT, CDR2 YYEEEE. Trimming cost V 0 bases and J 2 bases; bases outside gene matches: 7. This CDR3 region has 16 residues. In nucleotides, the CDR3 is TGTGCCAGCAGCTTGGCCGAAGCGGGGGCCGCCTACGAGCAGTACTTC. Amino acid sequence: CASSLAEAGAAYEQYF.

The rearrangement links TRBV4-2 to TRBJ1-2; 8 bases are shared with TRBD1. Trimming took 3 bases from V and 5 from J; bases not matched to a gene: 5. The CDR3 has 14 residues. Per germline, CDR1 LGHNA and CDR2 YNFKEQ. The CDR3 loop reads CASSQPGQVYGYTF. The CDR3 coding sequence is TGTGCCAGCAGCCAGCCGGGACAGGTATATGGCTACACCTTC.

The chain uses TRBV4-1 and TRBJ1-4; D is undetermined. Germline lookup yields CDR1 MGHRA and CDR2 YSYEKL. With 0 bases removed from V and 5 bases from J, the gap between germline ends came to 10 bases. The CDR3 sequence is 15 residues long. The CDR3 spells CASSQEPGHNEKLFF. CDR3 bases: TGCGCCAGCAGCCAAGAGCCAGGCCACAATGAAAAACTGTTTTTT.

The gene calls are TRBV6-5 and TRBJ2-2, with D unresolved. Germline V gene data show CDR1 as MNHEY and CDR2 as SVGAGI. The CDR3 extends over 18 amino acids. V gave up 3 bases and J gave up 4 bases, with 21 bases separating them. In DNA form, the CDR3 reads TGTGCCAGCAGTTATAACCCGGGCCTACATAAATCCACCGGGGAGCTGTTTTTT. It encodes CASSYNPGLHKSTGELFF.

The chain carries TRBV13 and TRBJ1-3; D ambiguous. The CDR3 covers 16 residues. Germline CDR1 and CDR2: PRHDT and FYEKMQ (reference sequence). Deletions cut 0 bases from V and 5 bases from J, with 14 bases between. CDR3 bases: TGTGCCAGCAGCTTAGGGGCGTGGGGAGTCAGAAACACCATATATTTT. Its protein is CASSLGAWGVRNTIYF.

The gene calls are TRBV5-1 and TRBJ2-1, with 11 bases lining up with TRBD2. The V gene's germline CDR1 is SGHRS and CDR2 YFSETQ. V shed 3 bases, J shed 7 bases, and the junction held 3 bases outside the gene matches. The length of the CDR3 is 14 residues. CDR3 DNA: TGCGCCAGCAGCTATAGCGGGGGGGCGAATGAGCAGTTCTTC. Its protein product is CASSYSGGANEQFF.

This chain joins TRBV5-6 and TRBJ2-3; a possible D gene is TRBD2 (7 bases). Trimming took off 4 bases at V and 7 bases at J, with 16 bases between the two ends. This CDR3 is 14 amino acids long. CDR1 SGHDT and CDR2 YYEEEE come from the germline V gene. The CDR3 here is CASSEGGRANTQYF. The CDR3 DNA reads as TGTGCCAGCAGCGAGGGGGGGCGCGCGAATACGCAGTATTTT.

The chain has TRBV20-1 and TRBJ1-2, with TRBD1 as a possible D gene (6 bases). The CDR3 runs to 13 residues. The V gene's germline CDR1 is DFQATT and CDR2 SNEGSKA (reference sequence). Trimming stripped 3 bases from V and 0 bases from J, with 8 bases between. The CDR3 loop is CSASPGANYGYTF. CDR3 sequence (DNA): TGCAGTGCTAGCCCAGGGGCTAACTATGGCTACACCTTC.

The chain is built from TRBV19 and TRBJ1-5; tentatively, D is TRBD1 (5 bases). V was trimmed by 2 bases and J by 1 base, leaving 9 bases between them. CDR3 length: 15 residues. Germline V CDR1 and CDR2: LNHDA, SQIVND (reference sequence). This CDR3 reads CASSIQGPSNQPQHF. Written as DNA, the CDR3 is TGTGCCAGTAGTATACAGGGCCCGAGCAATCAGCCCCAGCATTTT.

This chain uses TRBV20-1 with TRBJ1-5; the match to TRBD1 covers 7 bases. Germline V gene data show CDR1 as DFQATT and CDR2 as SNEGSKA (reference sequence). V shed 7 bases, J shed 3 bases, and the junction held 6 bases outside the gene matches. The CDR3 has 13 amino acids. The CDR3 region is CSVRQGFNQPQHF. The CDR3 bases are TGCAGTGTACGACAGGGCTTCAATCAGCCCCAGCATTTT.

This chain's CDR3 is CASTRLRAGSSYEQYF. The CDR3 DNA sequence: TGCGCCAGCACCAGGCTCAGGGCAGGAAGCTCCTACGAGCAGTACTTC. The V call is TRBV5-1, the J call TRBJ2-7; possibly TRBD1 for D (5 bases). The CDR3 length is 16 residues. Germline-derived CDR1 and CDR2 are SGHRS and YFSETQ. Trimming took 6 bases from V and 0 from J, leaving 19 bases between them.

CDR3 sequence (DNA): TGTGCCAGCAGTCAGACGGGGGCGGCCCAGCATTTT. Its protein is CASSQTGAAQHF. This rearrangement joins TRBV6-2 or TRBV6-3 to TRBJ1-5, with D tentatively TRBD1 (6 bases). This CDR3 is built from 12 residues. The V gene lost 5 bases and the J gene lost 11 bases, with 13 bases spanning the gap. Germline V gene lookup returns CDR1 MNHEY and CDR2 SVGEGT.

This chain connects TRBV20-1 to TRBJ1-1; possible D gene TRBD1, 6 bases. CDR1 and CDR2 (germline): DFQATT, SNEGSKA (reference sequence). Trimming stripped 4 bases from V and 0 bases from J, with 15 bases between. This CDR3 spans 15 amino acids. CDR3: CSAKNVDRLNTEAFF. Written as DNA, the CDR3 is TGCAGTGCTAAGAATGTAGACAGGCTGAACACTGAAGCTTTCTTT.

The chain uses TRBV19 and TRBJ1-2; 7 nucleotides line up with TRBD1. CDR1 and CDR2 (germline): LNHDA, SQIVND (reference sequence). The CDR3 is 15 residues long. J gave up 0 bases and V 7 bases, and 8 bases lay outside the gene matches. The CDR3 nucleotides are TGTGCCAGTACCGAGACAGGGTCCGCTAACTATGGCTACACCTTC. Translation gives CASTETGSANYGYTF.